Shown below are 27 T cell receptor beta chains from a single sample sequenced in a study of blood T cell repertoires in COVID-19. TCRdb keeps only in-frame clones here, not all; method: immunoSEQ multiplex PCR. The sample has 100,000 or so clones, more than 75% seen once; the top ten hold about 13%. What was sequenced was peripheral blood. These receptors came from a human donor in a cohort sampled during active COVID-19.

This clone has a handful of counts. The chain joins TRBV7-9 to TRBJ2-7; D unclear. Per the germline V gene, CDR1 is SEHNR and CDR2 is FQNEAQ (reference sequence). The CDR3 covers 13 residues. Trimming removed 5 bases at V and 0 bases at J, with 8 bases between. CDR3 sequence reads: CASSLYGSYEQYF. CDR3 bases: TGTGCCAGCAGCCTGTACGGCTCCTACGAGCAGTACTTC.

The chain uses TRBV6-5 and TRBJ2-7, with D possibly TRBD1 on 5 matching bases. Trimming took off 4 bases at V and 0 bases at J, with 10 bases between the two ends. Germline V gene data show CDR1 as MNHEY and CDR2 as SVGAGI. The CDR3 covers 14 residues. CDR3 sequence: CASSSDRSSYEQYF. The CDR3 DNA is TGTGCCAGCAGTTCCGACAGAAGCTCCTACGAGCAGTACTTC.

This clone was observed a handful of times. This chain connects TRBV20-1 to TRBJ2-7; D is ambiguous. The CDR3 has 11 amino acids. Trimming took 6 bases from V and 5 from J, leaving 11 bases between them. Per the germline V gene, CDR1 is DFQATT and CDR2 is SNEGSKA (reference sequence). The CDR3 loop reads CSALSLHEQYF. The CDR3 nucleotides read TGCAGTGCCCTTTCTCTACACGAGCAGTACTTC.

This clone was counted a single time. This chain connects TRBV27 to TRBJ1-1; D is possibly TRBD1 (5 bases). The CDR3 contains 13 residues. Trimming cost V 3 bases and J 1 base, with 6 bases left between them. CDR1 MNHEY and CDR2 SMNVEV come from the germline V gene (reference sequence). The CDR3 is CASSFGQNTEAFF. The CDR3 DNA reads TGTGCCAGCAGTTTTGGACAGAACACTGAAGCTTTCTTT.

V gene TRBV7-9 combines with J gene TRBJ1-1; TRBD1 might be the D (5 bases). Trimming left V 7 bases short and J 1 base short, with 13 bases between. CDR1 and CDR2 (germline): SEHNR, FQNEAQ (reference sequence). This CDR3 has 14 amino acids. The CDR3 is CASTNQGQNTEAFF. CDR3 in DNA: TGTGCCAGCACGAATCAGGGCCAGAACACTGAAGCTTTCTTT. Together with reference TRBV7-9 and TRBJ1-1, the CDR3 gives the full variable domain: DTGVSQNPRHKITKRGQNVTFRCDPISEHNRLYWYRQTLGQGPEFLTYFQNEAQLEKSRLLSDRFSAERPKGSFSTLEIQRTEQGDSAMYLCASTNQGQNTEAFFGQGTRLTVV.

This clone has just a few counts. The rearrangement links TRBV11-2 to TRBJ1-2; 9 nucleotides line up with TRBD1. Unmatched junction bases numbered 5, after V lost 3 bases and J lost 6 bases. This CDR3 region has 14 residues. The germline gives CDR1 SGHAT, CDR2 FQNNGV. The DNA of the CDR3 is TGTGCCAGCAGCTTCCTGACAGGGGGGGATGGCTACACCTTC. This gives the protein CASSFLTGGDGYTF.

The chain recombines TRBV4-3 with TRBJ2-1; TRBD1 might be the D (5 bases). The V end was cut by 4 bases, the J end by 2 bases, with 15 bases between. The CDR3 loop spans 16 amino acids. Germline V gives CDR1 LGHNA, CDR2 YSLEER. The CDR3: CASSPSGLAPYNEQFF. The DNA of the CDR3 is TGCGCCAGCAGCCCCTCAGGGCTCGCGCCCTACAATGAGCAGTTCTTC.

V is TRBV9 and J is TRBJ2-1; TRBD2 agrees at 7 bases. V was clipped by 9 bases and J by 0 bases; unmatched bases: 9. Germline values: CDR1 SGDLS, CDR2 YYNGEE. CDR3 length: 15 amino acids. CDR3: CANRKAGYSYNEQFF. The CDR3 nucleotides read TGTGCCAACCGGAAAGCGGGGTACTCCTACAATGAGCAGTTCTTC.

In nucleotides, the CDR3 is TGCGCCAGCAGCCAACATACGGACAGGGGGTACTACGAGCAGTACTTC. It encodes CASSQHTDRGYYEQYF. The chain carries TRBV4-3 and TRBJ2-7; 10 nucleotides align to TRBD1. The CDR3 is 16 residues long. J gave up 3 bases and V 2 bases, and 7 bases lay outside the gene matches. CDR1 LGHNA and CDR2 YSLEER come from the germline V gene.

The rearrangement uses TRBV12-3 or TRBV12-4 and TRBJ2-1; D remains ambiguous. The V end lost 7 bases, the J end lost 8 bases, and 9 bases lay between the germline ends. CDR3 size: 11 residues. The CDR3 protein is CASTLVDEQFF. DNA for the CDR3: TGTGCCAGCACCTTAGTAGATGAGCAGTTCTTC.

The CDR3 protein is CASSLGAGQETQYF. CDR3 sequence (DNA): TGTGCCAGCAGCTTGGGAGCGGGGCAAGAGACCCAGTACTTC. The genes are TRBV5-4 and TRBJ2-5; 7 bases match TRBD2. The CDR3 has 14 amino acids. The junction had 1 base not matched to a gene; V was cut back by 0 bases and J by 2 bases. CDR1 is SGHNT, CDR2 YYREEE, per germline (reference sequence).

This clone was recorded once. The rearrangement uses TRBV5-4 and TRBJ2-1; TRBD2 matches 8 bases. The germline gives CDR1 SGHNT, CDR2 YYREEE (reference sequence). The CDR3 length is 16 residues. The V gene end was trimmed by 2 bases and the J gene end by 2 bases; junction bases not matched to a gene: 6. The chain's CDR3 is CASSFGAGVPYNEQFF. The CDR3 coding sequence is TGTGCCAGCAGCTTTGGAGCGGGAGTCCCCTACAATGAGCAGTTCTTC.

CDR3: CASSTLGGIHEQFF. The CDR3 DNA reads TGTGCCAGCAGTACCCTCGGGGGGATCCATGAGCAGTTCTTC. The chain has TRBV6-6 and TRBJ2-1, with 7 bases lining up with TRBD2. V was pared by 5 bases and J by 8 bases, with 9 bases of the junction left unmatched. CDR3 length equals 14 residues. Germline assignment: CDR1 MNHNY and CDR2 SVGAGI (reference sequence).

V is TRBV7-2 and J is TRBJ2-1, with 9 bases aligning to TRBD1. Germline CDR1 reads SGHTA; CDR2 reads FQGNSA. This CDR3 has 14 residues. V lost 4 bases, J lost 10 bases, and 8 bases stayed unmatched. CDR3 bases: TGTGCCAGCAGCTCCCGGGACAGGGTGGGCGAGCAGTTCTTC. Its protein is CASSSRDRVGEQFF. Complete variable domain (other parts from reference TRBV7-2 and TRBJ2-1): GAGVSQSPSNKVTEKGKDVELRCDPISGHTALYWYRQSLGQGLEFLIYFQGNSAPDKSGLPSDRFSAERTGGSVSTLTIQRTQQEDSAVYLCASSSRDRVGEQFFGPGTRLTVL.

The V gene is TRBV7-2, the J gene TRBJ2-4; 7 nucleotides match TRBD2. Germline V lookup: CDR1 SGHTA, CDR2 FQGNSA. The CDR3 consists of 13 residues. The V gene end was trimmed by 3 bases and the J gene end by 8 bases; junction bases not matched to a gene: 4. CDR3 protein: CASSLAGRDIQYF. The CDR3 bases are TGTGCCAGCAGCTTGGCGGGGAGGGACATTCAGTACTTC.

The genes are TRBV7-9 and TRBJ2-1, with D unclear. Looked up from germline, CDR1 is SEHNR and CDR2 is FQNEAQ (reference sequence). This CDR3 is 12 amino acids long. V was cut by 3 bases and J by 7 bases, with 7 bases left in between. CDR3 DNA sequence: TGTGCCAGCAGCTTCACAGCTAATGAGCAGTTCTTC. Its translation is CASSFTANEQFF.

The chain links TRBV5-4 to TRBJ1-2, with TRBD1 matching 7 bases. Unmatched junction bases numbered 10, after V lost 6 bases and J lost 8 bases. CDR1 is SGHNT, CDR2 YYREEE, per germline (reference sequence). CDR3 length: 13 amino acids. CDR3 in amino acids: CASTRTGWEGYTF. In DNA, the CDR3 is TGTGCCAGCACCCGGACAGGATGGGAAGGCTACACCTTC.

With regard to this clone: The same CDR3 is also encoded by other DNA sequences in this sample. The V gene is TRBV19, the J gene TRBJ1-2; no firm D call. The V gene lost 3 bases and the J gene lost 0 bases, with 5 bases spanning the gap. Germline V lookup: CDR1 LNHDA, CDR2 SQIVND (reference sequence). The CDR3 length is 13 residues. CDR3 DNA: TGTGCCAGTAGTATCTCCTCTAACTATGGCTACACCTTC. Translated, it gives CASSISSNYGYTF.

The V call is TRBV7-6, the J call TRBJ2-7; 9 nucleotides match TRBD1. The germline V gene encodes CDR1 SGHVS and CDR2 FNYEAQ. There are 15 residues in the CDR3. V gave up 5 bases and J gave up 3 bases; unmatched junction bases: 8. CDR3 loop: CASSPTGTGRYEQYF. In DNA, the CDR3 is TGTGCCAGCAGCCCCACCGGGACAGGGCGCTACGAGCAGTACTTC.

The chain links TRBV20-1 to TRBJ1-1, with D possibly matching TRBD1 (5 bases). Germline CDR1 is DFQATT and CDR2 is SNEGSKA (reference sequence). The CDR3 is made up of 11 amino acids. Trimming cost V 6 bases and J 3 bases, with 8 bases left between them. CDR3 sequence reads: CSASGYTEAFF. In DNA form, the CDR3 reads TGCAGTGCGTCAGGGTACACTGAAGCTTTCTTT.

The J gene is TRBJ2-1, the V gene TRBV20-1; maybe TRBD1 (6 bases). CDR3 length: 11 residues. Trimming stripped 8 bases from V and 10 bases from J, with 15 bases between. Germline V gene sequence: CDR1 DFQATT, CDR2 SNEGSKA (reference sequence). In DNA form, the CDR3 reads TGCAGTACCCTTGGGGGCCGGGAGCAGTTCTTC. Its protein is CSTLGGREQFF.

The chain employs TRBV6-5 and TRBJ2-3; 9 positions match TRBD1. V lost 6 bases to trimming and J lost 3 bases; unmatched junction nucleotides: 7. The V gene's germline CDR1 is MNHEY and CDR2 SVGAGI. The CDR3 length is 15 residues. This CDR3 is CASSPGTGTTDTQYF. DNA of the CDR3: TGTGCCAGCAGCCCCGGGACAGGGACTACAGATACGCAGTATTTT.

J is TRBJ2-7 and V is TRBV7-2, with D possibly being TRBD1 (6 bases). The CDR3 is made up of 14 amino acids. Per the germline V gene, CDR1 is SGHTA and CDR2 is FQGNSA. Trimming stripped 3 bases from V and 0 bases from J, with 9 bases between. The CDR3 sequence is CASSFGTSSYEQYF. For the CDR3, the DNA is TGTGCCAGCAGCTTCGGGACATCCTCCTACGAGCAGTACTTC.

The CDR3 coding sequence is TGTGCCAGCTCACGAGCGGGGCTGAACACTGAAGCTTTCTTT. Residues: CASSRAGLNTEAFF. This sequence joins TRBV18 and TRBJ1-1; tentatively, D is TRBD1 (5 bases). There are 14 residues in the CDR3. Germline V CDR1 and CDR2: KGHSH, LQKENI. V lost 4 bases, J lost 0 bases, and 9 bases lay in between. The full variable domain, rest sourced from reference TRBV18 and TRBJ1-1, is NAGVMQNPRHLVRRRGQEARLRCSPMKGHSHVYWYRQLPEEGLKFMVYLQKENIIDESGMPKERFSAEFPKEGPSILRIQQVVRGDSAAYFCASSRAGLNTEAFFGQGTRLTVV.

Here the CDR3 reads CASSKVGRGFSNQPQHF. For the CDR3, the DNA is TGTGCCAGCAGCAAAGTAGGGAGAGGGTTTAGCAATCAGCCCCAGCATTTT. V is TRBV21-1 and J is TRBJ1-5. TRBV21-1 is noted as a pseudogene. The CDR3 consists of 17 residues.

The V call is TRBV28, the J call TRBJ2-7, with a possible D match to TRBD2 (6 bases). Germline loops: CDR1 MDHEN, CDR2 SYDVKM. The CDR3 sequence is 12 residues long. The V and J ends lost 7 bases and 3 bases respectively, with 10 bases between them. The CDR3 is CASNRRGYEQYF. The DNA for the CDR3 is TGTGCCAGCAACCGGCGGGGCTACGAGCAGTACTTC.

V gene TRBV7-2 combines with J gene TRBJ1-2; D might be TRBD1 (5 bases). There are 15 residues in the CDR3. V was shortened by 3 bases and J by 5 bases, with 16 bases between the two germline ends. Germline values: CDR1 SGHTA, CDR2 FQGNSA. The CDR3 coding sequence is TGTGCCAGCAGCTTTTCCGACAGAACAGGATATGGCTACACCTTC. It encodes CASSFSDRTGYGYTF.